A selection of T cell receptor beta chains follows, all from one sample in a study of shared clonotypes between healthy human individuals. TCRdb's table, derived via immunoSEQ multiplex PCR, lists solely in-frame clones and lacks some. The sample includes over a million clones, approximately 72% seen only once; the top ten take about 1.5%. Sequenced input: memory CD4+ T cells sorted from blood. The receptors originated from a man between 18 and 35 years old in good health. CDR3s include the opening cysteine and the closing phenylalanine or tryptophan. D genes are given only for firm matches. Clone size is given for some rows only: seen once, a few or many times, or a class if the clone is expanded.

clone_size d_call j_call v_call cdr3_nt cdr3_aa
NA TRBD1 TRBJ1-1 TRBV19 TGTGCCAGCTCGCGGACAGGGCTGAACACTGAAGCTTTCTTT CASSRTGLNTEAFF
NA TRBD2 TRBJ2-3 TRBV27 TGTGCCAGCAGCTCCTCACTAGCGGGGAGGGATACGCAGTATTTT CASSSSLAGRDTQYF
NA NA TRBJ1-4 TRBV6-5 TGTGCCAGCAGTCGACAAAATGAAAAACTGTTTTTT CASSRQNEKLFF
few NA TRBJ2-5 TRBV2 TGTGCCAGCCGGGGCGGGATCGAGACCCAGTACTTC CASRGGIETQYF
NA NA TRBJ1-5 TRBV5-3 TGTGCCAGAAGCAGATTATCTGGACGGAGCGATCAGCCCCAGCATTTT CARSRLSGRSDQPQHF
NA NA TRBJ2-1 TRBV19 TGTGCCAGTCGGCGGGGCCTAAATGAGCAGTTCTTC CASRRGLNEQFF
NA NA TRBJ1-6 TRBV5-5 TGTGCCAGCAGCCAAATACAGGAGAACTCACCCCTCCACTTT CASSQIQENSPLHF
NA TRBD1 TRBJ2-5 TRBV5-1 TGCGCCAGCACAGGACAGGGGAAGAACCAAGAGACCCAGTACTTC CASTGQGKNQETQYF
NA TRBD1 TRBJ2-1 TRBV6-1 TGTGCCAGCAGTGAAGGATGGTCAGGGGGCCCATTCTTC CASSEGWSGGPFF
NA NA TRBJ2-1 TRBV4-1 TGCGCCAGCAGCCAAGCGAACAATGAGCAGTTCTTC CASSQANNEQFF
NA TRBD2 TRBJ2-1 TRBV6-1 TGTGCCAGCAGTGCCTTAGCGGGAGGGCGTAATGAGCAGTTCTTC CASSALAGGRNEQFF
NA TRBD2 TRBJ2-7 TRBV9 TGTGCCAGCAGCGTAGGACTAGCGGTTACTACCCTGACGGGGGAGCAGTACTTC CASSVGLAVTTLTGEQYF
NA TRBD1 TRBJ1-5 TRBV6-5 TGTGCCAGCTCAGGGACAGGGGTTCAGCCCCAGCATTTT CASSGTGVQPQHF
NA TRBD2 TRBJ2-1 TRBV4-2 TGTGCCAGCAGCCAAGCGGGGGGGTGGTACAATGAGCAGTTCTTC CASSQAGGWYNEQFF
NA NA TRBJ2-2 TRBV28 TGTGCCAGCAGTTCTGGACAGAACACCGGGGAGCTGTTTTTT CASSSGQNTGELFF
NA TRBD1 TRBJ1-2 TRBV5-1 TGCGCCAGCCAACGGACAGGGGGCCCCTATGGCTACACCTTC CASQRTGGPYGYTF
NA NA TRBJ1-6 TRBV19 TGTGCCAGTAGTCCGGGACGGACTTATAATTCACCCCTCCACTTT CASSPGRTYNSPLHF
NA TRBD2 TRBJ2-1 TRBV9 TGTGCCAGCAGCCCTAGAACTAGCGGGAGTCGGGTCAATGAGCAGTTCTTC CASSPRTSGSRVNEQFF
NA NA TRBJ1-6 TRBV2 TGTGCCAGCAGTGAAAGGGTGGTTAATTCACCCCTCCACTTT CASSERVVNSPLHF
NA TRBD1 TRBJ1-2 TRBV2 TGTGCCAGCAGCGAACAGGGGTTGAGGGGCTACACCTTC CASSEQGLRGYTF
NA TRBD1 TRBJ1-2 TRBV5-1 TGCGCCAGCAGCTTGCGCACAGGGGAGAGCGGCTACACCTTC CASSLRTGESGYTF
NA NA TRBJ1-1 TRBV27 TGTGCCAGCGCTTATGTCCGACCTCGGGGGCACAGTCGACTTGAAGCTTTCTTT CASAYVRPRGHSRLEAFF
NA TRBD1 TRBJ2-5 TRBV7-2 TGTGCCAGCAGCTTCAGGGGGCGATTTCAAGAGACCCAGTACTTC CASSFRGRFQETQYF
NA NA TRBJ2-6 TRBV6-5 TGTGCCAGCAGTTACTCGGGATCTGGGGCCAACGTCCTGACTTTC CASSYSGSGANVLTF
NA NA TRBJ1-3 TRBV7-8 TGTGCCAGCAGCTCTGGCCCCAGCCTCTCTGGAAACACCATATATTTT CASSSGPSLSGNTIYF
NA NA TRBJ2-3 TRBV5-4 TGTGCCAGCAGCTCCGGGGGCCTTATAGATACGCAGTATTTT CASSSGGLIDTQYF
NA TRBD1 TRBJ2-7 TRBV7-8 TGTGCCAGCAGCTTATTGGGACAGGGGTCCCACGAGCAGTACTTC CASSLLGQGSHEQYF
NA TRBD1 TRBJ2-2 TRBV5-6 TGTGCCAGCAGCCCATTGGGACAGGGAACGGCCGGGGAGCTGTTTTTT CASSPLGQGTAGELFF
few NA TRBJ1-2 TRBV30 TGTGCCTGGAGCCCAGGGCCCCATGGCTACACCTTC CAWSPGPHGYTF
NA NA TRBJ1-3 TRBV5-4 TGTGCCAGCGCCGACCCGCGGTCTGGAAACACCATATATTTT CASADPRSGNTIYF
NA NA TRBJ2-5 TRBV10-3 TGTGCCATCAGTGGAAAGGTGGGGACGCCCCAAGAGACCCAGTACTTC CAISGKVGTPQETQYF
NA TRBD2 TRBJ2-3 TRBV5-4 TGTGCCAGCAGCTTAACTAGCGGGGGGGCAGATACGCAGTATTTT CASSLTSGGADTQYF
NA NA TRBJ1-2 TRBV9 TGTGCCAGCAGCGGTTTCGGGGTCGGTGGCTACACCTTC CASSGFGVGGYTF
few NA TRBJ1-5 TRBV6-6 TGTGCCAGGCGGACGGGGCGCAATCAGCCCCAGCATTTT CARRTGRNQPQHF
NA NA TRBJ1-2 TRBV18 TGTGCCAGCTCACCCTCGAGGGGGGGGATCTTCTATGGCTACACCTTC CASSPSRGGIFYGYTF
once TRBD1 TRBJ2-3 TRBV28 TGTGCCAGCAGTTTTACTACAGGGGCAGATACGCAGTATTTT CASSFTTGADTQYF
NA TRBD1 TRBJ2-7 TRBV2 TGTGCCACCACCCTGGACAGGGGAACGGACGAGCAGTACTTC CATTLDRGTDEQYF
NA TRBD2 TRBJ2-3 TRBV9 TGTGCCAGCAGCGCGCAGCGGGGGGCTATCACAGATACGCAGTATTTT CASSAQRGAITDTQYF
NA NA TRBJ1-4 TRBV19 TGTGCCAGTAGTATATGGCCCCCGACAGATAATGAAAAACTGTTTTTT CASSIWPPTDNEKLFF
NA NA TRBJ2-2 TRBV18 TGTGCCAGCTCACCCTTTTTTGCCGGGACCGGGAGTGAGACCGGGGAGCTGTTTTTT CASSPFFAGTGSETGELFF
NA NA TRBJ2-3 TRBV9 TGTGCCAGCAGCGCAGGGGCCACAGATACGCAGTATTTT CASSAGATDTQYF
NA NA TRBJ2-7 TRBV9 TGTGCCAGCAGCGTAGGGGGAGTGAACTACGAGCAGTACTTC CASSVGGVNYEQYF
NA TRBD1 TRBJ2-7 TRBV25-1 TGTGCCAGCAGGGAAGGGGGACAGGGGAGGTATAAGCAGTACTTC CASREGGQGRYKQYF
few NA TRBJ2-2 TRBV6-5 TGTGCCAGCAGCTCCGGGACGGCGGTCACCGGGGAGCTGTTTTTT CASSSGTAVTGELFF
NA TRBD2 TRBJ2-1 TRBV6-1 TGTGCCAGCAGTGAAAGCGGTAGCGGGAGGACTTTAGTCGATGAGCAGTTCTTC CASSESGSGRTLVDEQFF
once TRBD2 TRBJ2-1 TRBV6-5 TGTGCCAGCAAACTAGCGGGGAATACCTACAATGAGCAGTTCTTC CASKLAGNTYNEQFF
many NA TRBJ1-2 TRBV28 TGTGCCAGTCGCCTGGGGCCAAATTTTTCATATGGCTACACCTTC CASRLGPNFSYGYTF
NA NA TRBJ1-4 TRBV19 TGTGCCAGTAGTATAAGTCGGACGAACACCTGGGGTGAAAAACTGTTTTTT CASSISRTNTWGEKLFF
NA NA TRBJ1-5 TRBV7-9 TGTGCCAGCAGCTCCGTATATAGCAATCAGCCCCAGCATTTT CASSSVYSNQPQHF
NA NA TRBJ2-7 TRBV7-9 TGTGCCAGCGGCCGGACCGACGAGCAGTACTTC CASGRTDEQYF
NA TRBD1 TRBJ2-7 TRBV6-1 TGTGCCAGCAGTGAACAAGGACAGGGTCCCGACGAGCAGTACTTC CASSEQGQGPDEQYF